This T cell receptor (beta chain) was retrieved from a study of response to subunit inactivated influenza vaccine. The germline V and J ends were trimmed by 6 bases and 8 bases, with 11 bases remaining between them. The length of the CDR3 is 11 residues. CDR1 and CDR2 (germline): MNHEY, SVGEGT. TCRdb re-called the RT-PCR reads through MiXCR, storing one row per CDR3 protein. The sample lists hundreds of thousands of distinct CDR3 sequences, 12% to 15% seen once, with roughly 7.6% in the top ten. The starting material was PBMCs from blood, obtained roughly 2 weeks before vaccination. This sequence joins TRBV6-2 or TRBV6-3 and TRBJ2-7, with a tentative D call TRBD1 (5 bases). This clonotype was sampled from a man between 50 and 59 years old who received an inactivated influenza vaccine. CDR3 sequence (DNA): TGTGCCAGCAGGACGAGACAGCAGCAGTACTTC. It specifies CASRTRQQQYF.